The 7 T cell receptor beta chains below all came from one sample that was sequenced in a study of cytomegalovirus exposure and HLA in healthy donors. PCR amplification relied on 60 Vbeta primers (plus 13 Jbeta primers). Method: immunoSEQ multiplex PCR; TCRdb's copy keeps in-frame clones and lacks some. Of roughly 66,000 clones in the sample, more than 75% were seen once. Sequencing input: PBMCs. The receptors were gathered from a man between 18 and 29 years old in good health and CMV-seropositive.

J is TRBJ1-5 and V is TRBV6-1; maybe TRBD1 (5 bases). Deletions cut 6 bases from V and 3 bases from J, with 12 bases between. Germline assignment: CDR1 MNHNS and CDR2 SASEGT. The CDR3 consists of 14 residues. CDR3 coding DNA: TGTGCCAGCAGACCCGACAGCTACAATCAGCCCCAGCATTTT. It specifies CASRPDSYNQPQHF.

The chain carries TRBV7-6 and TRBJ2-2; D might be TRBD2 (5 bases). Trimming removed 2 bases at V and 6 bases at J, with 7 bases between. Germline V gene data show CDR1 as SGHVS and CDR2 as FNYEAQ. CDR3 size: 13 residues. The CDR3 DNA reads TGTGCCAGCAGCTTACCCGGGGCCGGGGAGCTGTTTTTT. Translation gives CASSLPGAGELFF.

J is TRBJ2-1 and V is TRBV29-1; 8 nucleotides match TRBD2. CDR3 length: 14 residues. V was clipped by 7 bases and J by 1 base; unmatched bases: 6. CDR1 and CDR2 (germline): SQVTM, ANQGSEA. The CDR3 here is CSARGGSSYNEQFF. The CDR3 region has the DNA TGCAGCGCCCGCGGGGGGAGTTCCTACAATGAGCAGTTCTTC.

This chain links TRBV11-1 with TRBJ1-1, with TRBD1 matching over 10 bases. Looked up from germline, CDR1 is SGHAT and CDR2 is FQDESV (reference sequence). V lost 3 bases to trimming and J lost 4 bases; unmatched junction nucleotides: 2. This CDR3 is built from 14 residues. The DNA for the CDR3 is TGTGCCAGCAGCTTGGGGACAGGGGTCACTGAAGCTTTCTTT. Encoded protein: CASSLGTGVTEAFF.

This rearrangement joins TRBV6-5 to TRBJ2-1; 9 positions agree with TRBD1. In germline, CDR1 is MNHEY, CDR2 SVGAGI. The V gene end was trimmed by 4 bases and the J gene end by 4 bases; junction bases not matched to a gene: 5. This CDR3 contains 15 residues. CDR3 nucleotides: TGTGCCAGCAGTTCCGGGACAGGGCTTTACAATGAGCAGTTCTTC. Amino acids: CASSSGTGLYNEQFF.

Here the CDR3 reads CASSARRGNTEAFF. The CDR3 DNA is TGTGCCAGCAGCGCGAGACGGGGGAACACTGAAGCTTTCTTT. The rearrangement links TRBV9 to TRBJ1-1; no clear D gene. CDR3 size: 14 residues. V lost 3 bases and J 1 base, leaving 10 bases between the germline ends. The V gene's germline CDR1 is SGDLS and CDR2 YYNGEE.

This clone was counted a few times. The genes are TRBV2 and TRBJ1-3; D unresolved. CDR1 is SNHLY and CDR2 is FYNNEI in the germline V gene. Trimming pared 1 base from V and 5 bases from J, leaving 6 bases between. The CDR3 runs 13 residues. The CDR3 DNA reads TGTGCCAGCAGTGAAGACAGCCGAAACACCATATATTTT. Translation: CASSEDSRNTIYF.